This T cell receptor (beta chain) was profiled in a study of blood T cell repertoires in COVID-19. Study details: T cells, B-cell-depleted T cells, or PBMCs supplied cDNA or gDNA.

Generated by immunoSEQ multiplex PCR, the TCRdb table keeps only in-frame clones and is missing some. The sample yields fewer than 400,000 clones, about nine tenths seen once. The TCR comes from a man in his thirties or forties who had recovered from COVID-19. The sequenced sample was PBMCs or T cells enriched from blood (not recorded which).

DNA of the CDR3: TGTGCCAGCAGCTTCGCTAGCGGGAATGCAGATACGCAGTATTTT. Translating it yields CASSFASGNADTQYF. The rearrangement links TRBV7-2 to TRBJ2-3, with 9 bases matching TRBD2. This CDR3 region has 15 residues. Germline loops: CDR1 SGHTA, CDR2 FQGNSA. J was trimmed by 4 bases and V by 3 bases; bases with no gene match: 5. Drawing the rest from reference TRBV7-2 and TRBJ2-3, the complete variable domain is GAGVSQSPSNKVTEKGKDVELRCDPISGHTALYWYRQSLGQGLEFLIYFQGNSAPDKSGLPSDRFSAERTGGSVSTLTIQRTQQEDSAVYLCASSFASGNADTQYFGPGTRLTVL.